The clone carrying this T cell receptor beta chain was found a few times. Antigen specificity is unknown. The record originates from a study of cytomegalovirus exposure and HLA in healthy donors. General study points: Reportedly, HLA-A and HLA-B alleles of most subjects were accurately predicted from TCR beta. Near-uniform donor sequencing depth was presumed by presence/absence analyses.

In the PCR, 60 Vbeta and 13 Jbeta primers were used. Some clones are missing from TCRdb's copy, which holds only in-frame ones; the method was immunoSEQ multiplex PCR. This table holds approximately 190,000 clones, 12% found once. The germline gives CDR1 SGHNT, CDR2 YYREEE (reference sequence). The CDR3 is 14 residues long. V trimming: 4 bases; J trimming: 5 bases; junction bases outside the gene matches: 6. This sequence originates from a man aged 45-65 years in good health and CMV-seropositive. This chain connects TRBV5-4 to TRBJ2-7; 10 bases align to TRBD2. Material: PBMCs. CDR3 residues: CASSHSSGGDEQYF. DNA of the CDR3: TGTGCCAGCAGCCACTCTAGCGGGGGTGACGAGCAGTACTTC.